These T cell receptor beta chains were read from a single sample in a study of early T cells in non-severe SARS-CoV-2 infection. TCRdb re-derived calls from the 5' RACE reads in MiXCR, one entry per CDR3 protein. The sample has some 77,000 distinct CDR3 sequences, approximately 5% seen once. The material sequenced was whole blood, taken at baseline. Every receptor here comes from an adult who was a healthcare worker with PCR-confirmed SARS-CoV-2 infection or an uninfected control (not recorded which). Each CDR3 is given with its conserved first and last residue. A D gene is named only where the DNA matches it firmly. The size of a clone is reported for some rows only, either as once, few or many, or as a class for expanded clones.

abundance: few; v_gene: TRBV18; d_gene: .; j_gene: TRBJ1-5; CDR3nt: TGTGCCAGCTCAGCCGGAAATAGCAATCAGCCCCAGCATTTT; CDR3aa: CASSAGNSNQPQHF
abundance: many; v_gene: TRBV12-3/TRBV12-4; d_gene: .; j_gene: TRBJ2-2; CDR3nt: TGTGCCAGCAGTTTCACGTTCAGGGACGCGAACACCGGGGAGCTGTTTTTT; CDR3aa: CASSFTFRDANTGELFF
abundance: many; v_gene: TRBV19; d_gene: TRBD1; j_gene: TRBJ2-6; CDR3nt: TGTGCCAGCCGGGACAGGGGGGCCGGGGCCAACGTCCTGACTTTC; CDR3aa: CASRDRGAGANVLTF
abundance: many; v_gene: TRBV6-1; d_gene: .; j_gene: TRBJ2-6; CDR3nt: TGTGCCAGCAGTGAAAGCGGTTCTGGGGCCAACGTCCTGACTTTC; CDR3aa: CASSESGSGANVLTF
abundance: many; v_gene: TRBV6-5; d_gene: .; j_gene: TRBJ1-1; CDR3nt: TGTGCCAGCAGTTACTCCTGGGGGAGTGAAGCTTTCTTT; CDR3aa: CASSYSWGSEAFF
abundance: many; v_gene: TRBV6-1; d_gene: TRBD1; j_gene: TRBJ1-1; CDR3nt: TGTGCCAGCAGGGATCGGGACAGGGTGAACACTGAAGCTTTCTTT; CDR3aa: CASRDRDRVNTEAFF
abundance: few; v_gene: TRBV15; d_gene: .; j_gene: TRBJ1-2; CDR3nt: TGTGCCACCAGCAGAGATCCACAGGGTACCTATGGCTACACCTTC; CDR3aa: CATSRDPQGTYGYTF
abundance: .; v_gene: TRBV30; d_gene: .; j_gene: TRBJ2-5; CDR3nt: TGTGCCTGGAGTGGGTCAGAGCAAGAGACCCAGTACTTC; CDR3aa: CAWSGSEQETQYF
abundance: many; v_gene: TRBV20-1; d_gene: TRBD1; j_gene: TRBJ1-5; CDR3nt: TGCAGTGCTAGAGCGGGACAGCGGAGCAATCAGCCCCAGCATTTT; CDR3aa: CSARAGQRSNQPQHF
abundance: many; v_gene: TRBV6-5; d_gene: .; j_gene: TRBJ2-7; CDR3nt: TGTGCCAGCAGTTACCTAGGTGGAACAGGGCAGTACTTC; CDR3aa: CASSYLGGTGQYF
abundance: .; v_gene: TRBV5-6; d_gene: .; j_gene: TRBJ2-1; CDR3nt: TGTGCCAGCCACCGATTCAATGAGCAGTTCTTC; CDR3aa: CASHRFNEQFF
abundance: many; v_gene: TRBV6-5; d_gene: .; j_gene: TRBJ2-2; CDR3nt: TGTGCCAGCAGTTACACAGGACCCGACACCGGGGAGCTGTTTTTT; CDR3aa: CASSYTGPDTGELFF
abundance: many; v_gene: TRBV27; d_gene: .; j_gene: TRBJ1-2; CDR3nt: TGTGCCAGCACCGAGACTTCCTATGGCTACACCTTC; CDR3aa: CASTETSYGYTF
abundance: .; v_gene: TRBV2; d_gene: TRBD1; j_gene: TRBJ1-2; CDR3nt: TGTGCCAGCAGGGGACAGCAGAACTATGGCTACACCTTC; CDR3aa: CASRGQQNYGYTF
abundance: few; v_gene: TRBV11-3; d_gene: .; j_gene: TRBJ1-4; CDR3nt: TGTGCCAGCAGCCCCGGGCCAGATGAAAAACTGTTTTTT; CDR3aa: CASSPGPDEKLFF
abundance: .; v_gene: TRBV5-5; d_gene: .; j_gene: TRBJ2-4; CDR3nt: TGTGCCAGCAGCGCCTTACTACTAGCCAAAAACATTCAGTACTTC; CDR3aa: CASSALLLAKNIQYF
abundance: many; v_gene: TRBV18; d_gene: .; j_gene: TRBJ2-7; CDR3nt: TGTGCCAGCTCACCGACAACAGGGTCCCGGAACGAGCAGTACTTC; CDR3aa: CASSPTTGSRNEQYF
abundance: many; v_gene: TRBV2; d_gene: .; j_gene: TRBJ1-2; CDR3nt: TGTGCCAGCAGTTCGATGAACAGGACCTATGGCTACACCTTC; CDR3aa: CASSSMNRTYGYTF
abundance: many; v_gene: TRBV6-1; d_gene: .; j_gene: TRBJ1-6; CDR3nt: TGTGCCAGCAGTGAAGGACAGTTGGGGAATTCACCCCTCCACTTT; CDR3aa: CASSEGQLGNSPLHF
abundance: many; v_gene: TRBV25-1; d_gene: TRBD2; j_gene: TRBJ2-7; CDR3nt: TGTGCCAGCTTCTACAAGGCGGGAGCCGCCGTCCCCCACTACGAGCAGTACTTC; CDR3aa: CASFYKAGAAVPHYEQYF
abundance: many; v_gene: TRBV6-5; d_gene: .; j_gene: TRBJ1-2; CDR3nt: TGTGCCAGCAGTCCGCAGGGTACGGGCGGCTACACCTTC; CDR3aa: CASSPQGTGGYTF
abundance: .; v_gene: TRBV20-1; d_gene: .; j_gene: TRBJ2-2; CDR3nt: TGCAGTGCTAGAGGACTTAGCACCGGGGAGCTGTTTTTT; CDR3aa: CSARGLSTGELFF
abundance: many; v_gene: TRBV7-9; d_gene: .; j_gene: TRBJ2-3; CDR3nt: TGTGCCAGCAGCTTAGCGCTAGGAGATACGCAGTATTTT; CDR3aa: CASSLALGDTQYF
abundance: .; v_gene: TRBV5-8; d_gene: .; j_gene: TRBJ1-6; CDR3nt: TGTGTCAGCAGAACGACAGGCGCCTATAATTCACCCCTCCACTTT; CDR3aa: CVSRTTGAYNSPLHF
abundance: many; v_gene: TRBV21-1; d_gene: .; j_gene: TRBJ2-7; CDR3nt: TGTGCCAGCAACACATGGTTCGGATCCTACGAGCAGTACTTC; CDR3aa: CASNTWFGSYEQYF
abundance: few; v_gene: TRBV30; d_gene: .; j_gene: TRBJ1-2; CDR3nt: TGTGCCTGGAGTCGTACCGCCTCCGGGCGCTACACCTTC; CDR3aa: CAWSRTASGRYTF
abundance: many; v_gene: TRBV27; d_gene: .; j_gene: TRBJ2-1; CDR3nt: TGTGCCAGCAGTTTAAGAGGTGGTGAGCAGTTCTTC; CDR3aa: CASSLRGGEQFF